The next 27 T cell receptor beta chains were all read from a single sample in a study of CD8 T cells in ankylosing spondylitis. Study conclusions and caveats: Ankylosing spondylitis blood appeared to be characterized by a TCR beta motif of several highly homologous variants.

TCRdb re-called the 5' RACE reads through MiXCR, storing one row per CDR3 protein. The table has over 700,000 distinct CDR3 sequences, around a fifth seen once. These receptors have no known antigen. Sequences were obtained from blood, either unsorted or a sorted T cell fraction (not recorded which). These receptors all come from a male donor with ankylosing spondylitis.

This chain links TRBV9 with TRBJ1-1; D is uncertain. The germline V gene encodes CDR1 SGDLS and CDR2 YYNGEE. The CDR3 length is 14 residues. V was cut by 3 bases and J by 6 bases, with 15 bases left in between. Here the CDR3 reads CASSAFDYPAEAFF. In nucleotides, the CDR3 is TGTGCCAGCAGCGCCTTCGACTACCCCGCTGAAGCTTTCTTT.

The chain links TRBV6-2 or TRBV6-3 to TRBJ2-3; 8 nucleotides agree with TRBD2. Looked up from germline, CDR1 is MNHEY and CDR2 is SVGEGT. The CDR3 spans 15 residues. Trimming removed 6 bases from V and 2 bases from J; junction bases left unmatched: 7. The DNA for the CDR3 is TGTGCCAGCAGCGACGTAGCGGGGAACACAGATACGCAGTATTTT. This codes for CASSDVAGNTDTQYF.

The rearrangement uses TRBV2 and TRBJ2-5; D remains unclear. This CDR3 has 12 amino acids. The V and J ends lost 3 bases and 1 base respectively, with 3 bases between them. From germline, CDR1 is SNHLY and CDR2 FYNNEI. CDR3 region: CASSEIQETQYF. CDR3 DNA sequence: TGTGCCAGCAGTGAGATCCAAGAGACCCAGTACTTC.

The chain carries TRBV7-2 and TRBJ2-7; D possibly corresponds to TRBD2 (5 bases). Germline loops: CDR1 SGHTA, CDR2 FQGNSA. CDR3 length equals 13 residues. With 8 bases removed from V and 2 bases from J, the gap between germline ends came to 13 bases. In nucleotides, the CDR3 is TGTGCCAGCTGTGGTAGCGACACCTACGAGCAGTACTTC. Translating gives CASCGSDTYEQYF.

The V and J genes are TRBV5-1 and TRBJ2-1; D remains ambiguous. Trimming left V 3 bases short and J 1 base short, with 23 bases between. The CDR3 is 19 residues long. The germline CDR1 and CDR2 sequences are SGHRS and YFSETQ. This CDR3 reads CASSSAPKQIDKSYNEQFF. CDR3 nucleotide sequence: TGCGCCAGCAGCTCGGCCCCAAAACAGATCGATAAGTCCTACAATGAGCAGTTCTTC. Full variable domain (outside the CDR3, taken from reference TRBV5-1 and TRBJ2-1): KAGVTQTPRYLIKTRGQQVTLSCSPISGHRSVSWYQQTPGQGLQFLFEYFSETQRNKGNFPGRFSGRQFSNSRSEMNVSTLELGDSALYLCASSSAPKQIDKSYNEQFFGPGTRLTVL.

The CDR3 DNA is TGTGCCAGCAGCCGCAAAGGACACCTGGATTCACCCCTCCACTTT. It is translated as CASSRKGHLDSPLHF. The rearrangement links TRBV5-8 to TRBJ1-6; possibly TRBD1 for D (5 bases). CDR3 length: 15 residues. CDR1 and CDR2 (germline): SGHTS, YDEGEE. V was shortened by 4 bases and J by 8 bases, with 16 bases between the two germline ends.

The rearrangement uses TRBV4-3 and TRBJ2-1, with TRBD2 matching over 12 bases. In germline, CDR1 is LGHNA, CDR2 YSLEER. V shed 0 bases, J shed 9 bases, and the junction held 6 bases outside the gene matches. The CDR3 totals 16 residues. The CDR3 is CASSQDWLAGGPEQFF. CDR3 DNA: TGCGCCAGCAGCCAAGATTGGCTAGCGGGAGGGCCTGAGCAGTTCTTC.

This clonotype was detected only a few times. This rearrangement joins TRBV27 to TRBJ2-1; D is ambiguous. V dropped 5 bases and J dropped 3 bases, with 11 bases sitting between them. Germline CDR1 reads MNHEY; CDR2 reads SMNVEV (reference sequence). This CDR3 has 14 amino acids. The CDR3 here is CASSPTTSYNEQFF. The CDR3 coding sequence is TGTGCCAGCAGTCCCACGACCAGCTACAATGAGCAGTTCTTC.

This clonotype has only a few counts. J is TRBJ2-5 and V is TRBV11-3; D uncertain. In germline, CDR1 is SGHNT, CDR2 YENEEA. This CDR3 comprises 14 residues. Trimming pared 2 bases from V and 1 base from J, leaving 8 bases between. CDR3 sequence reads: CASSLLFGQETQYF. The CDR3 coding sequence is TGTGCCAGCAGCTTATTATTCGGCCAAGAGACCCAGTACTTC.

The chain employs TRBV20-1 and TRBJ2-7; 8 bases agree with TRBD2. The CDR3 totals 14 residues. V shed 4 bases, J shed 5 bases, and the junction held 10 bases outside the gene matches. Per germline, CDR1 DFQATT and CDR2 SNEGSKA (reference sequence). The CDR3 bases are TGCAGTGCTATGGACCCGGGGGGGTACGACGAGCAGTACTTC. Translating it yields CSAMDPGGYDEQYF.

CDR3 loop: CAWSLGDFTDTQYF. For the CDR3, the DNA is TGTGCCTGGAGCCTTGGGGACTTCACAGATACGCAGTATTTT. This chain uses TRBV30 with TRBJ2-3, with D possibly matching TRBD2 (6 bases). The V gene's germline CDR1 is GTSNPN and CDR2 SVGIG (reference sequence). V was cut by 3 bases and J by 2 bases, with 12 bases left in between. The CDR3 is 14 residues long. The variable domain in full, with the rest retrieved from reference TRBV30 and TRBJ2-3, is SQTIHQWPATLVQPVGSPLSLECTVEGTSNPNLYWYRQAAGRGLQLLFYSVGIGQISSEVPQNLSASRPQDRQFILSSKKLLLSDSGFYLCAWSLGDFTDTQYFGPGTRLTVL.

This clonotype was seen ten or more times. The rearrangement joins TRBV12-3 or TRBV12-4 to TRBJ1-2, with D possibly being TRBD1 (6 bases). V shed 3 bases and J shed 2 bases, with 13 bases lying between them. This CDR3 region has 15 residues. The CDR3 nucleotides are TGTGCCAGCAGTTTGGGGGCCCCGAGAAACTATGGCTACACCTTC. This gives the protein CASSLGAPRNYGYTF.

The CDR3 protein is CASSPGGVNYGYTF. In DNA, the CDR3 is TGTGCCAGCTCACCAGGGGGAGTTAACTATGGCTACACCTTC. V gene TRBV18 combines with J gene TRBJ1-2; a weak D match, TRBD1 (5 bases). Deletions cut 2 bases from V and 1 base from J, with 8 bases between. Germline lookup yields CDR1 KGHSH and CDR2 LQKENI. There are 14 residues in the CDR3.

The rearrangement links TRBV24-1 to TRBJ2-1; D is possibly TRBD1 (6 bases). The CDR3 runs to 16 residues. Germline V gene sequence: CDR1 KGHDR, CDR2 SFDVKD. V lost 4 bases, J lost 0 bases, and 12 bases lay in between. CDR3 nucleotide sequence: TGTGCCACCAGTGACCGACAGGAGTCCTCCTACAATGAGCAGTTCTTC. Translating gives CATSDRQESSYNEQFF.

The genes are TRBV25-1 and TRBJ2-5, with D unclear. In germline, CDR1 is MGHDK, CDR2 SYGVNS. With 0 bases removed from V and 7 bases from J, the gap between germline ends came to 9 bases. The CDR3 length is 13 residues. The CDR3 reads CASSEYMSGTQYF. The CDR3 nucleotides read TGTGCCAGCAGTGAATATATGTCGGGGACCCAGTACTTC. Complete variable domain (other parts from reference TRBV25-1 and TRBJ2-5): EADIYQTPRYLVIGTGKKITLECSQTMGHDKMYWYQQDPGMELHLIHYSYGVNSTEKGDLSSESTVSRIRTEHFPLTLESARPSHTSQYLCASSEYMSGTQYFGPGTRLLVL.

The V call is TRBV5-1, the J call TRBJ2-5; D not certain. CDR1 is SGHRS, CDR2 YFSETQ, per germline. The CDR3 is made up of 17 amino acids. V lost 0 bases to trimming and J lost 2 bases, with 17 bases between them. CDR3: CASSLVGQAVSQETQYF. CDR3 coding DNA: TGCGCCAGCAGCTTGGTGGGTCAGGCGGTTTCGCAAGAGACCCAGTACTTC.

The chain couples TRBV30 to TRBJ2-1; D tentatively fits TRBD1 or TRBD2 (7 bases each). The V gene's germline CDR1 is GTSNPN and CDR2 SVGIG (reference sequence). The V and J ends lost 0 bases and 11 bases respectively, with 11 bases between them. The CDR3 is 12 residues long. The DNA for the CDR3 is TGTGCCTGGAGTGTTCAGGGGGGGAAGCAGTTCTTC. Translating gives CAWSVQGGKQFF.

The chain recombines TRBV12-3 or TRBV12-4 with TRBJ1-1, with D hard to call. V was trimmed by 5 bases and J by 3 bases, leaving 13 bases between them. The CDR3 loop spans 14 amino acids. CDR3 bases: TGTGCCAGCAGTATCAGGAGCCGGGACACTGAAGCTTTCTTT. This gives the protein CASSIRSRDTEAFF.

This chain joins TRBV5-6 and TRBJ2-4; 9 positions match TRBD1. CDR1 is SGHDT, CDR2 YYEEEE, per germline. The CDR3 has 17 residues. With V trimmed by 2 bases and J by 8 bases, 14 bases remained unmatched. CDR3 residues: CASSFRGGGTGSDIQYF. CDR3 DNA sequence: TGTGCCAGCAGCTTCAGAGGCGGCGGGACAGGGTCCGACATTCAGTACTTC.

The chain has TRBV7-6 and TRBJ2-3; 9 nucleotides match TRBD1. CDR3 length: 15 residues. V lost 0 bases and J lost 6; bases outside the gene matches: 4. Germline V lookup: CDR1 SGHVS, CDR2 FNYEAQ. CDR3 DNA: TGTGCCAGCAGCTTAGCTGGGACAGGGCTCGATACGCAGTATTTT. Encoded protein: CASSLAGTGLDTQYF.

V gene TRBV29-1 combines with J gene TRBJ2-7; TRBD1 is a possible D gene (5 bases). This CDR3 region has 13 residues. Trimming removed 3 bases from V and 3 bases from J, with 12 bases in between. Germline V gene lookup returns CDR1 SQVTM and CDR2 ANQGSEA. The CDR3 reads CSVDGRGDYEQYF. DNA of the CDR3: TGCAGCGTTGATGGTAGGGGCGACTACGAGCAGTACTTC.

The chain is built from TRBV24-1 and TRBJ1-6, with TRBD1 matching over 9 bases. This CDR3 region has 18 residues. Germline loops: CDR1 KGHDR, CDR2 SFDVKD. The V segment lost 4 bases and the J segment 7 bases; nucleotides outside the gene matches: 13. The CDR3 loop reads CATSDHLSGTGLNSPLHF. The CDR3 nucleotides read TGTGCCACCAGTGACCACTTATCCGGGACAGGGCTGAATTCACCCCTCCACTTT.

This clonotype occurred a few times. The V gene is TRBV4-1, the J gene TRBJ1-2; D is perhaps TRBD1 (5 bases). V gave up 2 bases and J gave up 7 bases, with 17 bases separating them. This CDR3 has 15 residues. Germline V gene data show CDR1 as MGHRA and CDR2 as YSYEKL. The CDR3 spells CASSQTDQGFGGYTF. Here the CDR3 DNA reads TGCGCCAGCAGCCAAACCGACCAGGGTTTCGGTGGCTACACCTTC.

The chain combines TRBV4-1 with TRBJ1-1; tentatively, D is TRBD1 (6 bases). Trimming pared 3 bases from V and 0 bases from J, leaving 11 bases between. CDR3 length: 15 residues. In germline, CDR1 is MGHRA, CDR2 YSYEKL. The CDR3 DNA reads as TGCGCCAGCAGCCACAGAGGACAGTTGAACACTGAAGCTTTCTTT. It is translated as CASSHRGQLNTEAFF.

This sequence joins TRBV3-1 and TRBJ2-1; TRBD2 matches at 8 bases. Germline V CDR1 and CDR2: LGHDT, YNNKEL (reference sequence). The CDR3 contains 16 residues. Losses at the gene ends were 3 bases for V and 0 bases for J; bases not matched to a gene: 4. The CDR3 bases are TGTGCCAGCAGCCAGGTGAGCGGGAGCTCCTACAATGAGCAGTTCTTC. Protein sequence: CASSQVSGSSYNEQFF.

The sample holds one count of this clonotype. The chain recombines TRBV3-1 with TRBJ1-2; 8 nucleotides align to TRBD1. CDR3 length: 14 amino acids. With V trimmed by 4 bases and J by 4 bases, 5 bases remained unmatched. CDR1 and CDR2 (germline): LGHDT, YNNKEL (reference sequence). CDR3 protein: CASSRRTGPYGYTF. CDR3 coding DNA: TGTGCCAGCAGCCGACGGACAGGGCCCTATGGCTACACCTTC.

This clonotype has ten or more counts. The chain combines TRBV29-1 with TRBJ2-7, with 10 bases aligning to TRBD1. Germline-derived CDR1 and CDR2 are SQVTM and ANQGSEA. Trimming cost V 4 bases and J 5 bases; bases outside gene matches: 5. The CDR3 loop spans 13 amino acids. CDR3 bases: TGCAGCGTTGCCCGGGACAGGGGAAACGAGCAGTACTTC. This sequence encodes CSVARDRGNEQYF.